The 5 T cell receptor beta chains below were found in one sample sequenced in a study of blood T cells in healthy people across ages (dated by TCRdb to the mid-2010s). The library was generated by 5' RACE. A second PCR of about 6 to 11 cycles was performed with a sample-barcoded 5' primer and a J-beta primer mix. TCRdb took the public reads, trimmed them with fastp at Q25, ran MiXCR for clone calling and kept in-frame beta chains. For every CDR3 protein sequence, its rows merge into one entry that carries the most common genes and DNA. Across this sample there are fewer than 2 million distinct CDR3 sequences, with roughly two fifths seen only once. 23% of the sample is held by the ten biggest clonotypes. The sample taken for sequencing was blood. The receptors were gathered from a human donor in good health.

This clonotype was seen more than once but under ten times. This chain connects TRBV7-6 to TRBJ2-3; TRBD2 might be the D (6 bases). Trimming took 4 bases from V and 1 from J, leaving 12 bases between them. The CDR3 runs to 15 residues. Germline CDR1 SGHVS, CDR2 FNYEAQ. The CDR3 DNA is TGTGCCAGCAGCTCCCCGCGGGGTGGCACAGATACGCAGTATTTT. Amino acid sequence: CASSSPRGGTDTQYF.

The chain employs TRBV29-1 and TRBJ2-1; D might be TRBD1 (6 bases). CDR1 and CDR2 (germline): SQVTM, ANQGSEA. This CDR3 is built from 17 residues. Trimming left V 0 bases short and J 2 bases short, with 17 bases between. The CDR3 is CSVEDRPGVTTYNEQFF. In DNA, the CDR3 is TGCAGCGTTGAAGATCGGCCAGGGGTCACAACCTACAATGAGCAGTTCTTC.

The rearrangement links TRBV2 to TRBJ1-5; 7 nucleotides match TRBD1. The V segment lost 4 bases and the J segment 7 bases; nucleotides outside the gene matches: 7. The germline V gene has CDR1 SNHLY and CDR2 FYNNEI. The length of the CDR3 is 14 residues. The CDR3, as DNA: TGTGCCAGCAGTGCCCTCGCAGGGGGGCAGCCCCAGCATTTT. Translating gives CASSALAGGQPQHF.

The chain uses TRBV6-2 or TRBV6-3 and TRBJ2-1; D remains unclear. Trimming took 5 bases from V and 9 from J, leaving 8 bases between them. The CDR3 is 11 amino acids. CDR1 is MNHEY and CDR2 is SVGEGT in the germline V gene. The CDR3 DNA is TGTGCCAGCAGTCATTCTCCTGAGCAGTTCTTC. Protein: CASSHSPEQFF.

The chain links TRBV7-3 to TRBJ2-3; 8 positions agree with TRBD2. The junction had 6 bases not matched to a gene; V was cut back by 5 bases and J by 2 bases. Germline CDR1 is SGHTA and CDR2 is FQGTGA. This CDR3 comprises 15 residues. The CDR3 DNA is TGTGCCAGCAGCCCCCGGGAGGGGATCACAGATACGCAGTATTTT. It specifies CASSPREGITDTQYF.